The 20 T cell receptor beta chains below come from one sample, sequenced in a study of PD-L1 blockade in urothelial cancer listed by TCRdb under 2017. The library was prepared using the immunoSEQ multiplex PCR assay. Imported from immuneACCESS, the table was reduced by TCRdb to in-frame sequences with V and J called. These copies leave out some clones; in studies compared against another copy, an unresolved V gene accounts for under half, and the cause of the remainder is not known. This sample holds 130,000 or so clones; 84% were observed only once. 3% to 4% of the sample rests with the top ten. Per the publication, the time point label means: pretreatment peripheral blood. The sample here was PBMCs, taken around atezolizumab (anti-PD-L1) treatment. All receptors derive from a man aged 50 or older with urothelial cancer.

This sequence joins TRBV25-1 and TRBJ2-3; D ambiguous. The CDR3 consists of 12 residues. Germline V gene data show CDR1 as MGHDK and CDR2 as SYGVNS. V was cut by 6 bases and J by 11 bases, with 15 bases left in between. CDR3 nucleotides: TGTGCCAGCAGGGGCGACCCAGTAAGGCAGTATTTT. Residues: CASRGDPVRQYF.

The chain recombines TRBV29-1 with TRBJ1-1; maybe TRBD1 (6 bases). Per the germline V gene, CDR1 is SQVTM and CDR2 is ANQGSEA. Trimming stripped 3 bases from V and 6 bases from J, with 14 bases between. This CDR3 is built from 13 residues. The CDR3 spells CSVDWGGAAEAFF. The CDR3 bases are TGCAGCGTTGATTGGGGGGGGGCTGCTGAAGCTTTCTTT.

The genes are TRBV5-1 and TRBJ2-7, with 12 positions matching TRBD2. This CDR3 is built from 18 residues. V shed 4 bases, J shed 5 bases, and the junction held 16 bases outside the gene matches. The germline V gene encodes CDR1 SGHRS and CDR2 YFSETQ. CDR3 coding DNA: TGCGCCAGCAGCGCCCGACTAGCGGGAGAGAACGCTGGCCACGAGCAGTACTTC. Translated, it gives CASSARLAGENAGHEQYF. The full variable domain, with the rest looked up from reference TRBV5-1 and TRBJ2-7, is KAGVTQTPRYLIKTRGQQVTLSCSPISGHRSVSWYQQTPGQGLQFLFEYFSETQRNKGNFPGRFSGRQFSNSRSEMNVSTLELGDSALYLCASSARLAGENAGHEQYFGPGTRLTVT.

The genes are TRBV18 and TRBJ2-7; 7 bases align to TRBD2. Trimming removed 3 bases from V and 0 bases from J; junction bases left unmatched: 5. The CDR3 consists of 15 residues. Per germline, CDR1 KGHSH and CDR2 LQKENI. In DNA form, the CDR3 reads TGTGCCAGCTCACCCGGGGGGTCCAGCTCCTACGAGCAGTACTTC. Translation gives CASSPGGSSSYEQYF.

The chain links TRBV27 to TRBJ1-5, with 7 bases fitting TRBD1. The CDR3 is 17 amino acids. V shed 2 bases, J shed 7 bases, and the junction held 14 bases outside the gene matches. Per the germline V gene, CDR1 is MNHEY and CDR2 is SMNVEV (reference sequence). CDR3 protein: CASSLSTTGKVEQPQHF. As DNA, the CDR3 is TGTGCCAGCAGTTTAAGCACGACAGGGAAGGTTGAGCAGCCCCAGCATTTT.

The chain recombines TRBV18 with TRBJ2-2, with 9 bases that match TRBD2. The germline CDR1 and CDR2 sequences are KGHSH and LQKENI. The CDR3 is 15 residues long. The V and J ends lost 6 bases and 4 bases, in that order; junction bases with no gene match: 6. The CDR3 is CASSRREGLTGELFF. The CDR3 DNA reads TGTGCCAGCTCGCGGCGGGAGGGCCTCACCGGGGAGCTGTTTTTT.

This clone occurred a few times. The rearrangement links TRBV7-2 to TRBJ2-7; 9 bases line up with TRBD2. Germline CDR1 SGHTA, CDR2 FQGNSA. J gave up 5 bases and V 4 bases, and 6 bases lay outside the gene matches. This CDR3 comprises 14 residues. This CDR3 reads CASSYGLANDEQYF. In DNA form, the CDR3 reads TGTGCCAGCAGCTACGGACTAGCGAATGACGAGCAGTACTTC.

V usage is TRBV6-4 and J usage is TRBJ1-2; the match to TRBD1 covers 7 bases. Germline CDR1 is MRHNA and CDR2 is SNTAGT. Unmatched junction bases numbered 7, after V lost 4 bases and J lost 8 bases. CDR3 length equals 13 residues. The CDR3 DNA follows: TGTGCCAGCAGTGCCCAAAGGGGGCTCGGCTACACCTTC. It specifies CASSAQRGLGYTF.

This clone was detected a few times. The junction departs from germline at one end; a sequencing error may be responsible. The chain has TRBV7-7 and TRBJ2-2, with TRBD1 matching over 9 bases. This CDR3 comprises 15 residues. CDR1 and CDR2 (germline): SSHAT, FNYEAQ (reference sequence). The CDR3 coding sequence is TGTGCTAGCAGCTTAGGGACAGGGAACCCCGGGGAGCTGTTTTTT. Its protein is CASSLGTGNPGELFF.

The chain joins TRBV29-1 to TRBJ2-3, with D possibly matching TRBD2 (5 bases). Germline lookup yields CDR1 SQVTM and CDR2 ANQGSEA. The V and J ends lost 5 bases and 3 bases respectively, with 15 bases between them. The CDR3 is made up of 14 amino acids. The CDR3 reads CSVLLPSLTDTQYF. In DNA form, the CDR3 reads TGCAGCGTTTTATTGCCTAGCTTGACAGATACGCAGTATTTT.

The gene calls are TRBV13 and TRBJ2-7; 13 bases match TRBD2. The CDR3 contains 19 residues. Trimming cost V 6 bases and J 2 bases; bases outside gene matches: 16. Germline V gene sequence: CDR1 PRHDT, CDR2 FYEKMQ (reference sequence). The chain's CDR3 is CASSPTGLAGYLKPYEQYF. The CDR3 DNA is TGTGCCAGCAGTCCCACGGGACTAGCGGGATACTTGAAGCCCTACGAGCAGTACTTC. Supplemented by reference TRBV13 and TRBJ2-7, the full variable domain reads AAGVIQSPRHLIKEKRETATLKCYPIPRHDTVYWYQQGPGQDPQFLISFYEKMQSDKGSIPDRFSAQQFSDYHSELNMSSLELGDSALYFCASSPTGLAGYLKPYEQYFGPGTRLTVT.

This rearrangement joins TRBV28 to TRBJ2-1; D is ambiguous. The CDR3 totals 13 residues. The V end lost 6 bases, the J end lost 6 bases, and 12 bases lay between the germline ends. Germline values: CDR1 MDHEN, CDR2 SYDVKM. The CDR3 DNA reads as TGTGCCAGCAGCCTTACTGTCCTCAATGAGCAGTTCTTC. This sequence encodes CASSLTVLNEQFF.

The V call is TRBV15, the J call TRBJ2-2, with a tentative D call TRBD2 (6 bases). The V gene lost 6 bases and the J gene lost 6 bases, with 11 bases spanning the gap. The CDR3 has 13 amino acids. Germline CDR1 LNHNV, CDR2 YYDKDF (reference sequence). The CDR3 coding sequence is TGTGCCACCAGTCACGGGGGTTCCGGGGAGCTGTTTTTT. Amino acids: CATSHGGSGELFF. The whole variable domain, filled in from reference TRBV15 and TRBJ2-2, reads DAMVIQNPRYQVTQFGKPVTLSCSQTLNHNVMYWYQQKSSQAPKLLFHYYDKDFNNEADTPDNFQSRRPNTSFCFLDIRSPGLGDTAMYLCATSHGGSGELFFGEGSRLTVL.

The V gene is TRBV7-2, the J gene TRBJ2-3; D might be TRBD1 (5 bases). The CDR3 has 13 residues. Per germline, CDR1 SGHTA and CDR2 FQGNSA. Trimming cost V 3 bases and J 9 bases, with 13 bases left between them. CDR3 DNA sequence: TGTGCCAGCAGCTTGGCACAGCAGGGCACGCAGTATTTT. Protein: CASSLAQQGTQYF.

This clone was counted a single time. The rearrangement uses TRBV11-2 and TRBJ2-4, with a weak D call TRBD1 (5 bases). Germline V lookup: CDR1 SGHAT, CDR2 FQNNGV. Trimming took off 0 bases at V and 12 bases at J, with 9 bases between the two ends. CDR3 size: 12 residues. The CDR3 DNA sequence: TGTGCCAGCAGCTTAGATCAGGGTTCTCAGTACTTC. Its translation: CASSLDQGSQYF.

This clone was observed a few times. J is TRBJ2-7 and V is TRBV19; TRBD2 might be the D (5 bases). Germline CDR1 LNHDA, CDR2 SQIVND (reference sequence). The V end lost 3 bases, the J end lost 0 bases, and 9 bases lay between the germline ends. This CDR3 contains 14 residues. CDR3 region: CASSIRLNSYEQYF. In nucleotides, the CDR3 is TGTGCCAGTAGTATCCGACTAAACTCCTACGAGCAGTACTTC.

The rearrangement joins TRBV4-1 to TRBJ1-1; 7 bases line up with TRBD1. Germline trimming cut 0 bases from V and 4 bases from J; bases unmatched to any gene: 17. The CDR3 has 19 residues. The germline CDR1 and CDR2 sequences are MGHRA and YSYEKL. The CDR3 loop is CASSQDLRGRGRSGTEAFF. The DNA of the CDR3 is TGCGCCAGCAGCCAAGACCTACGAGGTAGGGGGCGGTCGGGCACTGAAGCTTTCTTT.

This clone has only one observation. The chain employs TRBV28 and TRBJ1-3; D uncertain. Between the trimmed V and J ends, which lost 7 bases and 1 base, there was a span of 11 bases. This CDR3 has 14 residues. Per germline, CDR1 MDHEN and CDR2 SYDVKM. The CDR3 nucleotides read TGTGCCAGCATTCCGGCGGGATCTGGAAACACCATATATTTT. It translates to CASIPAGSGNTIYF.

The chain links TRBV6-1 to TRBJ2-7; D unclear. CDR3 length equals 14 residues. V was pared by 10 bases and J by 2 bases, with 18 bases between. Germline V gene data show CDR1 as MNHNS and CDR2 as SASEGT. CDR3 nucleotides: TGTGCCACTGCGAGGTTGCCGGCGACCTACGAGCAGTACTTC. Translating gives CATARLPATYEQYF.

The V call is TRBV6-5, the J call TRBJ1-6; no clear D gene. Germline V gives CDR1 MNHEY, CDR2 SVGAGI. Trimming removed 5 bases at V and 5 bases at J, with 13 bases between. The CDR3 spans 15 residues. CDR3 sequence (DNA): TGTGCCAGCAGTCGTCTAAGCCCCGATAATTCACCCCTCCACTTT. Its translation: CASSRLSPDNSPLHF.